Listed below are T cell receptor beta chains from one sample, sequenced in a study of blood T cell repertoires in COVID-19. TCRdb's copy holds only in-frame clones and misses some; the assay was immunoSEQ multiplex PCR. The sample carries some 170,000 clones, roughly 80% recorded once. The material sequenced was peripheral blood. The receptors stem from a woman of 80 years or more with acute or convalescent COVID-19. CDR3s include the opening cysteine and the closing phenylalanine or tryptophan. A D gene is named only where the DNA matches it firmly. For some rows the clone size is stated as once, few or many, or as a class when expanded; others skip it.

d_call	clone_size	v_call	j_call	cdr3_aa	cdr3_nt
TRBD1	.	TRBV27	TRBJ2-3	CASSIGQGRGDTQYF	TGTGCCAGCAGTATCGGACAGGGAAGGGGAGATACGCAGTATTTT
TRBD2	.	TRBV6-1	TRBJ2-7	CASSVSLAEISYEQYF	TGTGCCAGCAGTGTTTCACTAGCGGAAATCTCCTACGAGCAGTACTTC
.	few	TRBV15	TRBJ1-1	CATSRVGGAEAFF	TGTGCCACCAGCAGAGTCGGGGGGGCTGAAGCTTTCTTT
TRBD2	once	TRBV6-2/TRBV6-3	TRBJ2-1	CASSLGTSGGSSYNEQFF	TGTGCCAGCAGTTTAGGAACTAGCGGGGGGAGCTCCTACAATGAGCAGTTCTTC
TRBD1	.	TRBV14	TRBJ1-2	CASSPGTGAYGYTF	TGTGCCAGCAGCCCAGGGACAGGGGCTTATGGCTACACCTTC
TRBD2	.	TRBV28	TRBJ2-7	CASSPPGTTITYEQYF	TGTGCCAGCAGCCCGCCCGGGACTACGATAACTTACGAGCAGTACTTC
.	.	TRBV3-1/TRBV3-2	TRBJ1-2	CASSQVSGNGGYTF	TGTGCCAGCAGCCAAGTTTCAGGGAATGGTGGCTACACCTTC
.	.	TRBV11-3	TRBJ2-3	CASSRGGTGTDTQYF	TGTGCCAGCAGCCGAGGAGGCACGGGCACAGATACGCAGTATTTT
.	.	TRBV29-1	TRBJ1-2	CSVEDLQPYGYTF	TGCAGCGTTGAAGATTTACAGCCTTATGGCTACACCTTC
TRBD1	.	TRBV19	TRBJ2-5	CASRLTGTGRPETQYF	TGTGCCAGTAGACTAACTGGGACAGGGAGACCGGAGACCCAGTACTTC
.	.	TRBV2	TRBJ2-5	CASSGGHTHF	TGTGCCAGCAGTGGGGGACATACCCACTTC
.	.	TRBV13	TRBJ2-6	CASSFNPSGANVLTF	TGTGCCAGCAGCTTCAATCCCTCTGGGGCCAACGTCCTGACTTTC
TRBD1	.	TRBV27	TRBJ2-7	CASRTITGDEQYF	TGTGCCAGCAGAACCATCACAGGGGACGAGCAGTACTTC
.	.	TRBV19	TRBJ1-1	CASSTRHPTEAFF	TGTGCCAGTAGTACACGACACCCCACTGAAGCTTTCTTT
TRBD1	.	TRBV15	TRBJ2-7	CATSRGTGDYEQYF	TGTGCCACCAGCAGAGGGACAGGGGACTACGAGCAGTACTTC
.	.	TRBV3-1/TRBV3-2	TRBJ1-1	CASSRSIQDTEAFF	TGTGCCAGCAGCCGGAGCATTCAAGACACTGAAGCTTTCTTT
.	few	TRBV18	TRBJ1-2	CASSPAGSGYTF	TGTGCCAGCTCACCAGCAGGGTCTGGCTACACCTTC
.	.	TRBV28	TRBJ1-6	CASRPRTFSPLHF	TGTGCCAGCAGGCCCCGCACTTTTTCACCCCTCCACTTT
TRBD1	.	TRBV5-1	TRBJ2-1	CASSLGGQGCNEQFF	TGCGCCAGCAGCTTGGGGGGACAGGGTTGCAATGAGCAGTTCTTC
.	few	TRBV2	TRBJ2-1	CASSEDGPGSAYNEQFF	TGTGCCAGCAGTGAAGACGGTCCGGGATCAGCCTACAATGAGCAGTTCTTC
TRBD2	.	TRBV11-2	TRBJ2-2	CASSPVFGRGDTGELFF	TGTGCCAGCAGCCCCGTGTTTGGGCGGGGGGACACCGGGGAGCTGTTTTTT
.	.	TRBV7-3	TRBJ2-2	CASSLTVQGTGELFF	TGTGCCAGCAGCTTAACGGTTCAGGGAACCGGGGAGCTGTTTTTT
.	.	TRBV29-1	TRBJ2-1	CSVEDGMAGSSYNEQFF	TGCAGCGTTGAAGATGGTATGGCGGGCAGCTCCTACAATGAGCAGTTCTTC
.	once	TRBV11-2	TRBJ2-7	CASSLAGVVVEQYF	TGTGCCAGCAGCTTGGCAGGGGTTGTCGTTGAGCAGTACTTC
TRBD1	.	TRBV6-5	TRBJ2-1	CASRRTGGNEQFF	TGTGCCAGCAGGCGGACAGGGGGTAATGAGCAGTTCTTC
TRBD1	.	TRBV19	TRBJ1-6	CASKGQGGSPLHF	TGTGCCAGTAAAGGCCAGGGGGGTTCACCCCTCCACTTT
TRBD2	few	TRBV3-1/TRBV3-2	TRBJ2-1	CASSQAGGRAGNEQFF	TGTGCCAGCAGCCAAGCGGGGGGGAGGGCCGGCAATGAGCAGTTCTTC
TRBD1	.	TRBV29-1	TRBJ1-1	CSVEDGTGVATEAFF	TGCAGCGTTGAAGATGGGACAGGGGTGGCCACTGAAGCTTTCTTT
.	once	TRBV10-2	TRBJ2-1	CASGQRSVVNEQFF	TGCGCCAGCGGGCAGAGATCGGTAGTAAATGAGCAGTTCTTC
.	.	TRBV6-1	TRBJ1-1	CASSEVRGNSEAFF	TGTGCCAGCAGTGAAGTTCGAGGGAATTCTGAAGCTTTCTTT
.	.	TRBV5-1	TRBJ2-1	CASSLAAVNEQFF	TGCGCCAGCAGCTTGGCCGCGGTAAATGAGCAGTTCTTC
.	.	TRBV7-9	TRBJ1-6	CASSLNRGKEVLHF	TGTGCCAGCAGCCTCAATCGGGGAAAGGAAGTCCTCCACTTT
.	.	TRBV27	TRBJ2-5	CASSNFQAETQYF	TGTGCCAGCAGCAACTTCCAGGCTGAGACCCAGTACTTC
TRBD2	.	TRBV19	TRBJ2-1	CASSMLAGGPWSYNEQFF	TGTGCCAGTAGTATGCTAGCGGGAGGGCCGTGGTCCTACAATGAGCAGTTCTTC
TRBD1	once	TRBV28	TRBJ1-3	CASSLGTGGNTIYF	TGTGCCAGCAGTCTAGGGACAGGGGGAAACACCATATATTTT
.	.	TRBV7-9	TRBJ2-7	CASSLDRLAYEQYF	TGTGCCAGCAGCTTAGATCGGTTAGCCTACGAGCAGTACTTC
.	.	TRBV28	TRBJ1-1	CASILTVNTEAFF	TGTGCCAGCATCCTGACTGTGAACACTGAAGCTTTCTTT
TRBD1	.	TRBV24-1	TRBJ2-1	CATSGTGNYNEQFF	TGTGCCACCAGTGGGACAGGGAATTACAATGAGCAGTTCTTC
.	.	TRBV7-9	TRBJ2-3	CASSRVDYTDTQYF	TGTGCCAGCAGCCGAGTGGACTACACAGATACGCAGTATTTT
.	.	TRBV5-6	TRBJ2-1	CASSLSGQIIYNEQFF	TGTGCCAGCAGCTTGTCCGGACAAATTATCTACAATGAGCAGTTCTTC